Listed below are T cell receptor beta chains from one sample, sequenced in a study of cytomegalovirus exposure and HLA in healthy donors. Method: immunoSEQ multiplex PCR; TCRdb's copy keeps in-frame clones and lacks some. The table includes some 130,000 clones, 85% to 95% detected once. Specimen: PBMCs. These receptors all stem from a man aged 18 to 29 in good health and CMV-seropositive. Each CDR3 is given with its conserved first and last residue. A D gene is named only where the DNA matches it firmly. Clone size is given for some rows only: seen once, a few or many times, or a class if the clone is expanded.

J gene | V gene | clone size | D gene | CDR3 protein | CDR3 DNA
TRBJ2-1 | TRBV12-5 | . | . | CASGFGVNEQFF | TGTGCTAGTGGTTTTGGAGTGAATGAGCAGTTCTTC
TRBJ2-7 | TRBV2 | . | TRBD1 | CASSADRGLDEQYF | TGTGCCAGCAGCGCAGACAGGGGGCTCGACGAGCAGTACTTC
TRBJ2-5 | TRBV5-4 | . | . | CASSLQQAQETQYF | TGTGCCAGCAGCTTGCAACAGGCCCAAGAGACCCAGTACTTC
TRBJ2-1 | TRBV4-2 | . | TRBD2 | CASSQDGLAGGNEQFF | TGTGCCAGCAGCCAAGATGGGCTAGCGGGAGGGAATGAGCAGTTCTTC
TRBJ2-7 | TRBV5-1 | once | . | CASSLGSRPGAQEEQYF | TGCGCCAGCAGCTTGGGAAGCCGGCCAGGGGCGCAAGAGGAGCAGTACTTC
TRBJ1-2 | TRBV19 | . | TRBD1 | CASSRTGIGAGYTF | TGTGCCAGTAGTCGGACAGGGATAGGGGCTGGCTACACCTTC
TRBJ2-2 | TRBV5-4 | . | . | CASSSSGGELFF | TGTGCCAGCAGCTCGAGCGGAGGGGAGCTGTTTTTT
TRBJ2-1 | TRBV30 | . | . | CAWSLYNEQFF | TGTGCCTGGAGTTTATACAATGAGCAGTTCTTC
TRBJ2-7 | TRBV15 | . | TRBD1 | CATSRVGQGAPAYEQYF | TGTGCCACCAGCAGAGTTGGACAGGGAGCCCCGGCCTACGAGCAGTACTTC
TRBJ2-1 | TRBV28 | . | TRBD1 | CASSLLLQGANEQFF | TGTGCCAGCAGCTTGCTGCTGCAGGGGGCGAATGAGCAGTTCTTC
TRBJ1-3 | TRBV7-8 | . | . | CASREGLGYSGNTIYF | TGTGCCAGCAGGGAGGGACTGGGGTACTCTGGAAACACCATATATTTT
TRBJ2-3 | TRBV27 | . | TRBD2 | CASSSHLAGGADTQYF | TGTGCCAGCAGTTCCCATTTAGCGGGCGGGGCAGATACGCAGTATTTT
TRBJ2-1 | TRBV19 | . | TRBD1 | CASSIRTGDNEQFF | TGTGCCAGTAGTATACGGACAGGGGACAATGAGCAGTTCTTC
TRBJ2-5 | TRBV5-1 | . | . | CASSLQQQETQYF | TGCGCCAGCAGCTTACAACAGCAAGAGACCCAGTACTTC
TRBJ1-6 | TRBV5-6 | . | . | CASSLFGGSPLHF | TGTGCCAGCAGCTTGTTCGGCGGTTCACCCCTCCACTTT
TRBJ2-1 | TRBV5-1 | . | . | CASTPPGGYNEQFF | TGCGCCAGCACACCCCCAGGTGGCTACAATGAGCAGTTCTTC
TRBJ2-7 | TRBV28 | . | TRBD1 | CASSGSGTGLYEQYF | TGTGCCAGCAGTGGATCCGGGACAGGGCTCTACGAGCAGTACTTC
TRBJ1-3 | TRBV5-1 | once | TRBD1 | CASSSTGGSPGNTIYF | TGCGCCAGCAGCTCCACAGGGGGCTCTCCTGGAAACACCATATATTTT
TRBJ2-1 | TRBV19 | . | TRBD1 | CASSPTGTGSYNEQFF | TGTGCCAGTAGTCCCACCGGGACAGGGAGCTACAATGAGCAGTTCTTC
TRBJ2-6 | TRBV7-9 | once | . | CASSRGTYSGANVLTF | TGTGCCAGCAGCCGCGGGACTTACTCTGGGGCCAACGTCCTGACTTTC
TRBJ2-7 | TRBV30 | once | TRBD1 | CAWSVGDRPSYEQYF | TGTGCCTGGAGTGTTGGGGACAGACCTAGCTACGAGCAGTACTTC
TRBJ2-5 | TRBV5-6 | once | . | CASSPATSSQETQYF | TGTGCCAGCAGCCCTGCTACTAGCTCCCAAGAGACCCAGTACTTC
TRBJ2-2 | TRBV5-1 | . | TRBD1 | CASSRGQGVTGELFF | TGCGCCAGCAGCCGGGGACAGGGAGTCACCGGGGAGCTGTTTTTT
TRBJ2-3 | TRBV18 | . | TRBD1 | CASSPGTGGTDTQYF | TGTGCCAGCTCACCAGGGACAGGGGGCACAGATACGCAGTATTTT
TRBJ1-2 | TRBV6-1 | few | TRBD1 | CASSDRGLKGHTF | TGTGCCAGCAGTGACAGGGGGCTAAAGGGGCACACCTTC